This TCR beta chain was identified in a study of long-term antiretroviral therapy in people with HIV (dated by TCRdb to 2021 to 2024). In terms of the full investigation: The earliest samples were collected approximately a decade before the 2015 WHO recommendation for immediate ART, a period when ART was typically delayed until CD4 counts fell. A retrospective serial study tested whether ART initiation and durable HIV suppression were associated with changes in peripheral blood TRB repertoire composition and diversity. A total of 150 to 200 cryopreserved PBMC samples were contributed to the cohort by 30 adults with confirmed HIV infection, with samples collected serially over a mean of roughly six years (range 1-12). Of the 30 participants with HIV, more than 10 were female. No cross-contamination during QIAcube processing turned up in test extractions that ran a monoclonal T-cell line alongside 33 polyclonal samples.

A word on this clone: What antigen it recognizes has not been identified. The input lacks base qualities; no much larger clone sits a single base away.

Study-level results and caveats: Unsorted PBMC were profiled instead of sorted CD4+ and CD8+ T cells because pre-ART samples had limited cell numbers. Inferences about post-ART repertoire changes are limited because no data were available on ART adherence, viral resistance or therapy changes. Since PBMC availability was limited, sequencing covered only the TCR beta chain, with no alpha chain pairing. The samples were dated from 2004 to 2017, and the ART regimens that were used may be less effective than current ART regimens. The repertoire was dominated across all time points by expanded TRB clones identified before ART initiation, although this dominance was seen to fluctuate and to decrease in many PLHIV after ART. Compared with controls, HIV repertoires had narrower CDR3 length ranges, and the network structure pointed to an antigen-experienced repertoire that shifted only slightly toward naive after ART. A significant increase in TRB diversity was found to be associated with ART initiation, although TRB diversity was observed to remain significantly below that of transplant donor controls even after long-term ART.

Trimming at the junction amounts to 0 bases on V and 10 bases on J, and the germline ends lie 13 bases apart. For CDR1 and CDR2, the germline V gene (reference sequence) lists GTSNPN and SVGIG. The CDR3 sequence holds 14 residues, the cysteine and phenylalanine included. Only the CDR3 DNA is retained, 42 bases long and in frame from the first base. Participants were included only if at least one PBMC sample before ART initiation and at least two post-ART samples were available. Every participant with HIV received treatment in the United States of America. Before DNA extraction, cryopreserved samples of roughly 0.9-11 million PBMC were thawed and then washed. At the time of the earliest PBMC sample, participants with HIV were aged between roughly 20 and 60 years. PBMC samples were contributed by each participant from 1-4 timepoints before ART initiation and 2-8 timepoints after ART initiation, with a median of 7 samples. Serial HIV viral load, CD4+ T-cell count, ART history and demographic data were obtained for every participant. A Qiagen kit on a QIAcube was used to extract genomic DNA from unsorted PBMC, with samples processed in batches of 12.

Sequencing of the TRB variable region was done with the immunoSEQ hsTCRB v3.0 assay at survey level resolution. The target sequencing depth for TRB was about 40,000-55,000 T-cell genomes per sample. Pooled TRB libraries were sequenced on an Illumina MiSeq with a v3 150-cycle kit. In the authors' own workflow: Repertoire analysis was run in R within a reproducible Nextflow workflow that covered QC, data transformation and analysis. LymphoSeq2, an R package for exploring AIRR-Seq data, was used to implement the custom analyses. After excluding a few samples that yielded fewer than 5000 total TRB sequences, approximately 180 HIV repertoires remained for analysis. Of the approximately 190 retained HIV repertoires, about 60 were collected before and more than 120 after ART initiation. Repertoires were downsampled to 5000 TRB nucleotide sequences, and summary statistics were averaged over 100 downsampling iterations. TRB sequences were retained for analysis only if CDR3 regions of at least seven amino acids were present. Diversity was measured with a Shannon entropy-derived clonality score and the Gini coefficient. In the repertoire networks, any two of the top 5000 CDR3 amino acid sequences were connected whenever the two sequences differed by an edit distance of one. GLIPH2 predicted antigen specificity groups and MHC restriction for TRB CDR3 amino acid sequences. To flag known associations with CMV, EBV, HIV or tissue antigens, CDR3 amino acid sequences were compared against VDJdb and McPAS-TCR. Pre-ART, post-ART and control groups were compared with Wilcoxon signed-rank tests and Holm-Bonferroni correction. TCRdb mirrors the immuneACCESS table, restricted to in-frame sequences. Some clones are absent from its copies; in checked studies, under half trace to an unresolved V gene, and the reason for the others is unknown. V and J calls and clone size are those listed in that table; D and trimming were worked out from the DNA. The sample table lists tens of thousands of clones, 90% to 95% of them with a count of one. The ten largest clones capture around 2.7% of the sample.

This TCR came from a man in his forties or fifties with HIV. The starting material was unsorted PBMCs, obtained approximately 7.4 years after starting antiretroviral therapy. The sequence joins TRBV30 to TRBJ1-6; confidence is insufficient to name the D gene. The nucleotide sequence is TGTGCCTGGAGTGTAGAATCCGGGCGGTCACCCCTCCACTTT. This codes for CAWSVESGRSPLHF.